This is a list of T cell receptor beta chains from one sample in a study of cytomegalovirus exposure and HLA in healthy donors. Method: immunoSEQ multiplex PCR; TCRdb's copy keeps in-frame clones and lacks some. The sample has around 120,000 clones, 80% to 90% seen once. The sample taken for sequencing was PBMCs. These receptors all stem from a man between 18 and 29 years old in good health and CMV-seropositive. Each CDR3 is given without its conserved first and last residue. The order of the fields is clone size, V gene, J gene, CDR3 protein. Size is omitted from some rows. Given values are once, few, many or a class for expanded clones.

size: -
V: TRBV6-5
J: TRBJ2-2
CDR3: ASSTQGINGELF

size: once
V: TRBV29-1
J: TRBJ1-1
CDR3: SFRTGSVMNTEAF

size: -
V: TRBV4-2
J: TRBJ2-3
CDR3: ASSRLAVTDTQY

size: -
V: TRBV5-1
J: TRBJ2-3
CDR3: ACAGASTDTQY

size: -
V: TRBV18
J: TRBJ2-1
CDR3: ASSLGQGAGNEQF

size: few
V: TRBV28
J: TRBJ1-5
CDR3: ASSPGTGEAQPQH

size: -
V: TRBV7-8
J: TRBJ2-1
CDR3: ASSLAESYNEQF

size: -
V: TRBV28
J: TRBJ1-1
CDR3: AIHPGGEDTEAF

size: -
V: TRBV4-2
J: TRBJ2-7
CDR3: ASSQVLSGGSDEQY

size: -
V: TRBV4-2
J: TRBJ1-1
CDR3: ASSLRRVNTEAF

size: -
V: TRBV11-2
J: TRBJ1-2
CDR3: ASSEPGQPNFGYT

size: -
V: TRBV10-2
J: TRBJ1-4
CDR3: ASSAGTGVFEKLF

size: -
V: TRBV6-5
J: TRBJ2-7
CDR3: ASSTGFHEQY

size: -
V: TRBV7-8
J: TRBJ2-1
CDR3: ASSPTDRGTYNEQF

size: -
V: TRBV5-1
J: TRBJ2-2
CDR3: ASSLGTRGTGELF

size: few
V: TRBV4-1
J: TRBJ1-4
CDR3: ASSRYSATNEKLF

size: -
V: TRBV11-3
J: TRBJ2-1
CDR3: ASSLGQGQNNEQF

size: once
V: TRBV5-8
J: TRBJ2-5
CDR3: ASSYGDQETQY

size: -
V: TRBV30
J: TRBJ2-1
CDR3: AWSVWGVPYNEQF

size: -
V: TRBV6-5
J: TRBJ1-1
CDR3: ASSYSTGMNTEAF

size: -
V: TRBV7-9
J: TRBJ1-2
CDR3: ASSHGTGAAYGYT

size: -
V: TRBV5-6
J: TRBJ1-4
CDR3: ASSLYTTGDEKLF